This TCR beta chain emerged from a study of beta chain features in type 1 diabetes. About the research overall: Patients did not differ from healthy donors in age, gender or cell yield.

Trimming removed 0 bases from V and 4 bases from J; junction bases left unmatched: 4. The CDR3 totals 15 residues. Germline V gene data show CDR1 as KGHSH and CDR2 as LQKENI. Study-wide results and caveats: The naive, central memory and Treg TCRB repertoires of patients appeared to be more similar to one another than those of healthy donors. More deletions and fewer insertions at VDJ junctions were seen in type 1 diabetes patients. Significant though moderate, a shortening of TCRB CDR3s appeared in all four CD4+ subsets of Type 1 diabetes patients.

Each of the CD4+ naive, central memory, regulatory and stem cell-like memory populations was sorted via CD45RO/CCR7/CD25/CD127/CD95/CD27. In its sample, this clone was seen a few times. Its antigen is still unknown. Investigators reverse transcribed all isolated RNA, so they sequenced expressed TCRB transcripts. Clones were read by immunoSEQ multiplex PCR, and TCRdb kept only the in-frame ones, dropping some. The data show roughly 150,000 clones, 9% to 12% seen once. Sequencing was performed on central memory CD4+ T cells from blood. V usage is TRBV18 and J usage is TRBJ1-2; 8 bases map to TRBD1. The clonotype was recovered from a man younger than 40 with type 1 diabetes. DNA for the CDR3: TGTGCCAGCTCACCACCGAGACAGGGGACCTATGGCTACACCTTC. It is translated as CASSPPRQGTYGYTF.